This paragraph reports one TCR delta chain. This may be a read error, as it is one base from a much larger clone. These data belong to a study of gamma-delta T cells after stem cell transplantation. TCRdb re-called the RT-PCR reads through CATT. This table has more than 3,500 delta-chain clones, 15% to 20% appearing once. The V and J ends lost 3 bases and 0 bases, in that order; junction bases with no gene match: 24. From germline, CDR1 is TVYSNPD and CDR2 GDNSRS (reference sequence). The CDR3 sequence is 20 residues long. Sequences were obtained from gamma-delta T cells. The sequence came from a human donor. It is not recorded whose cells these are; they may come from a transplant donor. This chain joins TRDV3 and TRDJ1; 8 bases are shared with TRDD3. TCRdb carries no J gene annotation; the J gene was assigned here by matching the DNA with germline. The CDR3 DNA reads as TGTGCCTTCTACGCCCCCATTCCCCCGGTACTGGGGGCCGACACCGATAAACTCATCTTT. Translating it yields CAFYAPIPPVLGADTDKLIF.